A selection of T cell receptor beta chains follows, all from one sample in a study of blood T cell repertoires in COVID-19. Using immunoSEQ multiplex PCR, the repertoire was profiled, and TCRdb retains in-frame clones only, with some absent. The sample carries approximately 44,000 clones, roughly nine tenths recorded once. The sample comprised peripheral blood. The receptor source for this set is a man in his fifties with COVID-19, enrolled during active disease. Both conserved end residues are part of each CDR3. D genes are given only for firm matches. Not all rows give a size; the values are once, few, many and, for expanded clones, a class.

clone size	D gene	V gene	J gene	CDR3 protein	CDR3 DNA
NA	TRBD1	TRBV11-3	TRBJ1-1	CASSLGQANTEAFF	TGTGCCAGCAGCTTGGGACAGGCCAACACTGAAGCTTTCTTT
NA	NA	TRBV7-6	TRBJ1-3	CASSLARGVENTIYF	TGTGCCAGCAGCTTAGCCCGGGGGGTCGAAAACACCATATATTTT
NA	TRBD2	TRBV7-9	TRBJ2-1	CASSLVSTSGGNEQFF	TGTGCCAGCAGCTTAGTTTCGACTAGCGGAGGGAATGAGCAGTTCTTC
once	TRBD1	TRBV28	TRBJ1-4	CASSLGGQGKGKLFF	TGTGCCAGCAGTTTGGGAGGACAGGGGAAAGGAAAACTGTTTTTT
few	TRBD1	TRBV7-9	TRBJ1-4	CASSPDRGANEKLFF	TGTGCCAGCAGCCCAGACAGGGGAGCTAATGAAAAACTGTTTTTT
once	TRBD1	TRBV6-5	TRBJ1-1	CASRVTGDAEAFF	TGTGCCAGCAGGGTCACAGGGGACGCTGAAGCTTTCTTT
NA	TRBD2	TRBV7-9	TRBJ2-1	CASSSLSGRFNEQFF	TGTGCCAGCTCTAGTCTCAGCGGGAGATTCAATGAGCAGTTCTTC
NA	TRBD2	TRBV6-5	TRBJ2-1	CASKRGTSGYNEQFF	TGTGCCAGCAAACGGGGGACTAGCGGGTACAATGAGCAGTTCTTC
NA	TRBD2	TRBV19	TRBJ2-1	CASSIALGLAGGGYNEQFF	TGTGCCAGTAGTATCGCCCTGGGACTAGCGGGAGGAGGTTACAATGAGCAGTTCTTC
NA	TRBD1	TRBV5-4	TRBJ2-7	CASSLWDSSYEQYF	TGTGCCAGCAGCTTATGGGACAGCTCCTACGAGCAGTACTTC
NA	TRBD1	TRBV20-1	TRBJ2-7	CSASTGTGGDANF	TGCAGTGCTAGTACGGGGACAGGGGGCGATGCAAACTTC
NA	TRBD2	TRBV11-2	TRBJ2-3	CASSSPGLAGGFHTQYF	TGTGCCAGCAGCTCACCGGGACTAGCGGGAGGTTTCCATACGCAGTATTTT
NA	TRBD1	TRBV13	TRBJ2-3	CASSTTGGLDTQYF	TGTGCCAGCAGCACGACAGGGGGGCTGGATACGCAGTATTTT
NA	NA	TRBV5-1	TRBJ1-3	CASSLAGADRGNTIYF	TGCGCCAGCAGCTTGGCTGGGGCCGATCGTGGAAACACCATATATTTT
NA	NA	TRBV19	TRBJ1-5	CASSIVRRSNQPQHF	TGTGCCAGTAGTATAGTGAGGAGGAGCAATCAGCCCCAGCATTTT
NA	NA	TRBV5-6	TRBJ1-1	CASSHLYRDTEAFF	TGTGCCAGCAGCCACCTCTATAGAGACACTGAAGCTTTCTTT
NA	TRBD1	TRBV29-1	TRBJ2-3	CSVTGTGSTDTQYF	TGCAGCGTTACCGGGACAGGGAGCACAGATACGCAGTATTTT
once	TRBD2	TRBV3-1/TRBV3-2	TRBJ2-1	CASSQEELAGVWEQFF	TGTGCCAGCAGCCAAGAAGAACTAGCGGGAGTGTGGGAGCAGTTCTTC
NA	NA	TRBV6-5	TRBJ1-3	CASSSGSAGNTIYF	TGTGCCAGCAGTTCAGGGTCGGCTGGAAACACCATATATTTT
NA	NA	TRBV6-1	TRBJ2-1	CASSEAWGGDSINEQFF	TGTGCCAGCAGTGAAGCGTGGGGGGGCGATAGCATCAATGAGCAGTTCTTC
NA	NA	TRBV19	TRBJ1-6	CASSSGLLSPLHF	TGTGCCAGTAGTTCGGGACTCCTTTCACCCCTCCACTTT
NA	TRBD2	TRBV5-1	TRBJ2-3	CASSLEGLAPDTQYF	TGCGCCAGCAGCTTGGAGGGACTAGCTCCAGATACGCAGTATTTT
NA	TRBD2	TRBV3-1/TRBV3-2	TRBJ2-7	CASSQSGRAYEQYF	TGTGCCAGCAGCCAAAGCGGGAGGGCCTACGAGCAGTACTTC
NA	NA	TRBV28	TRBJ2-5	CASSFKTGQETQYF	TGTGCCAGCAGTTTCAAAACAGGGCAAGAGACCCAGTACTTC
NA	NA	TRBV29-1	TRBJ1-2	CSVEDRRGIDYGYTF	TGCAGCGTTGAAGATCGTAGGGGGATAGACTATGGCTACACCTTC
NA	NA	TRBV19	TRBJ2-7	CASSLRVSYEQYF	TGTGCCAGTAGTCTCAGGGTGTCCTACGAGCAGTACTTC
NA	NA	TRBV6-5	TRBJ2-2	CASRPTGLRSGELFF	TGTGCCAGCAGGCCTACGGGTCTCCGCTCCGGGGAGCTGTTTTTT
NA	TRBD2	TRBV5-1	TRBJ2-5	CASSSGLADLQETQYF	TGCGCCAGCAGCTCTGGACTAGCGGACCTCCAAGAGACCCAGTACTTC
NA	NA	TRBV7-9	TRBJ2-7	CASSLGRAQYF	TGTGCCAGCAGCTTAGGGCGGGCACAGTACTTC
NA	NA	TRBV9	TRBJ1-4	CASGRGSDNEKLFF	TGTGCCAGCGGGAGGGGTAGTGATAATGAAAAACTGTTTTTT
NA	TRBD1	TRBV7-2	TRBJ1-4	CASSFNRGNEKLFF	TGTGCCAGCAGCTTTAACAGGGGTAATGAAAAACTGTTTTTT